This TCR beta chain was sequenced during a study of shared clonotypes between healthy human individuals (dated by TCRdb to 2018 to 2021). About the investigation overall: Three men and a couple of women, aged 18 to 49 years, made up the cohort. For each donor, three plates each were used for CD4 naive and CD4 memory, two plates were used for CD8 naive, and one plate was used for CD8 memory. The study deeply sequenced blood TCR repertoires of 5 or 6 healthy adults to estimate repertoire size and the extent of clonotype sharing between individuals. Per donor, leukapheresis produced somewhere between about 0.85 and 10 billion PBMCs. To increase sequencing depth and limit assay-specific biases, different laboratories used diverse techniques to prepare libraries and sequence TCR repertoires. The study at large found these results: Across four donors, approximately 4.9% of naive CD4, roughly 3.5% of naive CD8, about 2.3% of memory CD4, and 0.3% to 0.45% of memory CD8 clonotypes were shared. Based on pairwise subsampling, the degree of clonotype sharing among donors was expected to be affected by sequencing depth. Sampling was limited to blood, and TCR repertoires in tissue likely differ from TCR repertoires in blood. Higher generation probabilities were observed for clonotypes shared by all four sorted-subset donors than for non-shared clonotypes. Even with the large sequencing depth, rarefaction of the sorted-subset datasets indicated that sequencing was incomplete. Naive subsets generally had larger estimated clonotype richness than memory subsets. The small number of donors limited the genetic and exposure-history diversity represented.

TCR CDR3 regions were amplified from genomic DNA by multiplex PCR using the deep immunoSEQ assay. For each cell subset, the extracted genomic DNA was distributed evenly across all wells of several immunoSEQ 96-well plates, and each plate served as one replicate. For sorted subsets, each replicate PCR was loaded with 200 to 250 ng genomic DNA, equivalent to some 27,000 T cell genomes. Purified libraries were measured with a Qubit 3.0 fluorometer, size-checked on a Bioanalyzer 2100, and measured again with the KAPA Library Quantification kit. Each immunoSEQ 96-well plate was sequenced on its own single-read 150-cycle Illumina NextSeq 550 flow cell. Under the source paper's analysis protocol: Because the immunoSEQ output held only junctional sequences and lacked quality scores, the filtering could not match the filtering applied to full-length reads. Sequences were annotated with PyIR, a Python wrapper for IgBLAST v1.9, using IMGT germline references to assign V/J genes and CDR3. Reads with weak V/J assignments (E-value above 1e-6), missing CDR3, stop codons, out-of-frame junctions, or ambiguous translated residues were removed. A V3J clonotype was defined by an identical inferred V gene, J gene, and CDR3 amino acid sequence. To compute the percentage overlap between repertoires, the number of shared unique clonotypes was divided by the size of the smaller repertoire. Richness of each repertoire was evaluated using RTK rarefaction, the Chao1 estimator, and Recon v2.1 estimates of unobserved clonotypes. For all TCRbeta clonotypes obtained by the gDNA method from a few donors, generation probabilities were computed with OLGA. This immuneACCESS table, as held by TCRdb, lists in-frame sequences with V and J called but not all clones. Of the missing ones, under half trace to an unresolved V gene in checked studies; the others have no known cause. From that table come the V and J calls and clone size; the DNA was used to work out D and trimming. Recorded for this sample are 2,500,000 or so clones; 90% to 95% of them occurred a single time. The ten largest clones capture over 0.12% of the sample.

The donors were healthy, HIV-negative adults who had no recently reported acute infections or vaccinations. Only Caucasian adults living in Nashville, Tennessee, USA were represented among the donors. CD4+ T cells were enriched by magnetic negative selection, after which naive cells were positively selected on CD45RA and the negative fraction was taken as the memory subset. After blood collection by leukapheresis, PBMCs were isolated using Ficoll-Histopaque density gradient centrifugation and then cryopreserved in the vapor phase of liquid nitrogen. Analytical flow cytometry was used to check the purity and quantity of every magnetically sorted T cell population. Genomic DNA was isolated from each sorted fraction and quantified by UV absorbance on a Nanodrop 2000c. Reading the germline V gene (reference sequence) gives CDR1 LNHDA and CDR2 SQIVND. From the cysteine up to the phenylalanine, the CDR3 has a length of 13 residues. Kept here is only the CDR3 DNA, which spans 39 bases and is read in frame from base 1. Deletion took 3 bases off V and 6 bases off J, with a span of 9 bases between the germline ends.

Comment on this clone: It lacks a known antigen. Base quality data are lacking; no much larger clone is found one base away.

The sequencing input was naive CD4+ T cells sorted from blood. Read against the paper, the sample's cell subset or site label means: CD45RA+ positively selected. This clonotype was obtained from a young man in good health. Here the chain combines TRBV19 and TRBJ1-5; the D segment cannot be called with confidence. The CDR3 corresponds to CASSINGGQPQHF. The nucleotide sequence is TGTGCCAGTAGTATTAATGGTGGTCAGCCCCAGCATTTT.